This T cell receptor (beta chain) was observed in a study of blood T cell repertoires in COVID-19. Overall study context: COVID-19 samples from acute and convalescent phases originated in the United States, Italy and Spain. Nucleic acid was either cDNA or gDNA, and it came from T cells, B-cell-depleted T cells, or PBMCs.

Germline loops: CDR1 SGHAT, CDR2 FQNNGV. V was shortened by 7 bases and J by 5 bases, with 10 bases between the two germline ends. The CDR3 totals 12 residues. In the authors' methods: Amplification with reference gene primers provided the estimates of nucleated cell counts. TCRdb keeps only in-frame clones here, not all; method: immunoSEQ multiplex PCR. V, J and clone size reflect that table, while D and trimming were determined from the DNA. The repertoire has more than 90,000 clones, roughly 92% of them found once; the top ten carry 5.7%. The sequenced sample consisted of peripheral blood. This rearrangement joins TRBV11-2 to TRBJ2-3, with D possibly matching TRBD2 (5 bases). This TCR was recovered from a man aged 45 to 65 with active COVID-19. The DNA for the CDR3 is TGTGCCAGCACCATTGGGAGAGATACGCAGTATTTT. This sequence encodes CASTIGRDTQYF.